One sample yielded the 19 T cell receptor beta chains listed below, sequenced in a study of blood T cells in healthy people across ages. For the second PCR, which ran for about 6 to 11 cycles, a sample-barcoded 5' primer and a J-beta primer mix were used. TCRdb passed the 5' RACE reads through MiXCR, listing each CDR3 protein once. The sample records 600,000 or so distinct CDR3 sequences, approximately 30% being singletons. The sample was blood. All receptors come from a woman over 75 in good health.

This chain uses TRBV13 with TRBJ2-5; 9 bases agree with TRBD2. Per the germline V gene, CDR1 is PRHDT and CDR2 is FYEKMQ (reference sequence). Trimming at V came to 4 bases and at J to 5 bases, leaving 11 bases not matched to a gene. The CDR3 has 16 residues. The CDR3 loop reads CASSSRRRGGCETQYF. Here the CDR3 DNA reads TGTGCCAGCAGCTCCCGGCGGCGGGGGGGCTGCGAGACCCAGTACTTC.

This clonotype was detected once. This sequence joins TRBV7-9 and TRBJ1-1; 7 bases are shared with TRBD1. The germline gives CDR1 SEHNR, CDR2 FQNEAQ (reference sequence). The CDR3 runs to 15 residues. The V and J ends lost 5 bases and 6 bases, in that order; junction bases with no gene match: 12. The CDR3, as DNA: TGTGCCAGCAGCCCAACACAGGGGAGCGGGCCTGAAGCTTTCTTT. Translating it yields CASSPTQGSGPEAFF.

This clonotype was seen repeatedly, ten times or more. J is TRBJ1-2 and V is TRBV12-3 or TRBV12-4; a weak D match, TRBD1 (5 bases). The CDR3 covers 13 residues. Trimming cost V 2 bases and J 8 bases, with 12 bases left between them. CDR3 sequence: CASSLTGREGYTF. CDR3 DNA sequence: TGTGCCAGCAGTTTAACGGGCAGGGAGGGCTACACCTTC.

As regards this clonotype: A read error is possible here, since a much larger clone lies one base away. The chain uses TRBV7-3 and TRBJ2-6, with TRBD1 as a possible D gene (5 bases). The germline V gene encodes CDR1 SGHTA and CDR2 FQGTGA. The CDR3 totals 14 residues. CDR3 sequence reads: CASSPVSGANVRTF. DNA for the CDR3: TGTGCCAGCAGCCCAGTCTCTGGGGCCAACGTCCGGACTTTC.

The chain links TRBV7-2 to TRBJ2-7, with D possibly TRBD1 on 5 matching bases. Germline V gene lookup returns CDR1 SGHTA and CDR2 FQGNSA. The length of the CDR3 is 13 residues. The V end was cut by 6 bases, the J end by 6 bases, with 15 bases between. CDR3 nucleotide sequence: TGTGCCAGCAGGTCCCAGGGTACGGGCGAGCAGTACTTC. Protein product: CASRSQGTGEQYF.

This clonotype was counted ten times or more. This sequence joins TRBV6-1 and TRBJ1-2; TRBD1 aligns across 8 bases. Looked up from germline, CDR1 is MNHNS and CDR2 is SASEGT. The CDR3 extends over 15 amino acids. The V gene end was trimmed by 6 bases and the J gene end by 5 bases; junction bases not matched to a gene: 11. CDR3 DNA: TGTGCCAGCAGCCCATCCGCCGGGACAGGATATGGCTACACCTTC. It specifies CASSPSAGTGYGYTF.

This clonotype was seen many times. V is TRBV7-9 and J is TRBJ2-1, with 12 bases matching TRBD2. With V trimmed by 5 bases and J by 5 bases, 7 bases remained unmatched. Germline CDR1 and CDR2: SEHNR and FQNEAQ (reference sequence). The CDR3 extends over 16 amino acids. CDR3 in DNA: TGTGCCAGCAGCCCTCTCCTAGCGGGGGGGGACAATGAGCAGTTCTTC. It translates to CASSPLLAGGDNEQFF.

The chain couples TRBV20-1 to TRBJ1-5, with 8 bases lining up with TRBD1. This CDR3 region has 19 residues. Trimming took 3 bases from V and 2 from J; bases not matched to a gene: 18. Germline CDR1 and CDR2: DFQATT and SNEGSKA (reference sequence). CDR3 in amino acids: CSARGAGAGGVNGNQPQHF. CDR3 nucleotides: TGCAGTGCTAGGGGCGCCGGGGCAGGGGGCGTGAACGGCAATCAGCCCCAGCATTTT.

The chain employs TRBV5-1 and TRBJ2-1; 9 bases fit TRBD2. This CDR3 has 23 amino acids. CDR1 and CDR2 from the germline V gene are SGHRS and YFSETQ. The V and J ends lost 3 bases and 0 bases, in that order; junction bases with no gene match: 25. CDR3 sequence: CASSSQARGVQRGAPFSYNEQFF. CDR3 sequence (DNA): TGCGCCAGCAGCTCCCAGGCCCGGGGGGTTCAGCGGGGGGCCCCCTTCTCCTACAATGAGCAGTTCTTC.

The rearrangement joins TRBV7-9 to TRBJ1-5; possible D gene TRBD1, 5 bases. Trimming cost V 0 bases and J 10 bases, with 16 bases left between them. Germline CDR1 is SEHNR and CDR2 is FQNEAQ (reference sequence). The CDR3 contains 15 residues. DNA of the CDR3: TGTGCCAGCAGCTTAGCCGCAGGGAGGGAAGGCCCCCAGCATTTT. It encodes CASSLAAGREGPQHF. The full variable domain, rest sourced from reference TRBV7-9 and TRBJ1-5, is DTGVSQNPRHKITKRGQNVTFRCDPISEHNRLYWYRQTLGQGPEFLTYFQNEAQLEKSRLLSDRFSAERPKGSFSTLEIQRTEQGDSAMYLCASSLAAGREGPQHFGDGTRLSIL.

This clonotype came up a few times. The chain joins TRBV5-1 to TRBJ1-2; TRBD1 is a possible D gene (5 bases). Trimming left V 7 bases short and J 8 bases short, with 21 bases between. The germline CDR1 and CDR2 sequences are SGHRS and YFSETQ. The CDR3 covers 14 residues. The CDR3 sequence is CASSSHGAGRGYTF. CDR3 nucleotides: TGCGCCAGCTCTTCGCATGGGGCAGGGAGAGGCTACACCTTC. Full variable domain (rest looked up from reference TRBV5-1 and TRBJ1-2): KAGVTQTPRYLIKTRGQQVTLSCSPISGHRSVSWYQQTPGQGLQFLFEYFSETQRNKGNFPGRFSGRQFSNSRSEMNVSTLELGDSALYLCASSSHGAGRGYTFGSGTRLTVV.

The table lists this clonotype with many counts. The genes are TRBV20-1 and TRBJ2-5, with no clear D. CDR3 length: 10 residues. CDR1 and CDR2 from the germline V gene are DFQATT and SNEGSKA (reference sequence). Trimming removed 2 bases at V and 4 bases at J, with 2 bases between. The CDR3 loop is CSARRETQYF. The CDR3 bases are TGCAGTGCTAGAAGAGAGACCCAGTACTTC.

This clonotype was recorded many times. Here the CDR3 reads CASSQLPDAGAYYNEQFF. The CDR3 DNA reads TGTGCCAGCAGCCAACTCCCTGATGCGGGAGCCTATTACAATGAGCAGTTCTTC. The chain has TRBV4-2 and TRBJ2-1; 7 nucleotides line up with TRBD2. The CDR3 spans 18 residues. Germline assignment: CDR1 LGHNA and CDR2 YNFKEQ. The junction had 14 bases not matched to a gene; V was cut back by 2 bases and J by 4 bases.

The rearrangement uses TRBV7-9 and TRBJ2-1; the D gene is possibly TRBD2 (6 bases). The CDR3 consists of 13 residues. In germline, CDR1 is SEHNR, CDR2 FQNEAQ (reference sequence). V was trimmed by 5 bases and J by 8 bases, leaving 13 bases between them. CDR3 DNA: TGTGCCAGCAGCCCTCGGACGGGGGATGAGCAGTTCTTC. Amino acids: CASSPRTGDEQFF.

Ten or more counts support this clonotype. The V call is TRBV6-2 or TRBV6-3, the J call TRBJ2-7; 7 nucleotides match TRBD1. This CDR3 has 12 amino acids. Germline lookup yields CDR1 MNHEY and CDR2 SVGEGT. Trimming at V came to 8 bases and at J to 2 bases, leaving 3 bases not matched to a gene. The CDR3: CASWDSPYEQYF. In DNA form, the CDR3 reads TGTGCCAGCTGGGACAGTCCCTACGAGCAGTACTTC.

This clonotype was observed at least ten times. The chain couples TRBV5-1 to TRBJ1-2; TRBD1 aligns across 7 bases. Germline CDR1 reads SGHRS; CDR2 reads YFSETQ. The CDR3 length is 13 residues. V shed 7 bases, J shed 4 bases, and the junction held 7 bases outside the gene matches. The CDR3 loop reads CASRTSGGYGYTF. The CDR3 region has the DNA TGCGCCAGCCGAACGTCAGGGGGCTATGGCTACACCTTC. The full variable domain, completed using reference TRBV5-1 and TRBJ1-2, is KAGVTQTPRYLIKTRGQQVTLSCSPISGHRSVSWYQQTPGQGLQFLFEYFSETQRNKGNFPGRFSGRQFSNSRSEMNVSTLELGDSALYLCASRTSGGYGYTFGSGTRLTVV.

This clonotype was recorded many times. The V gene is TRBV10-3, the J gene TRBJ2-7; the match to TRBD1 covers 9 bases. The junction had 9 bases not matched to a gene; V was cut back by 6 bases and J by 6 bases. The length of the CDR3 is 14 residues. Germline values: CDR1 ENHRY, CDR2 SYGVKD. CDR3 protein: CAIRGDRDGGEQYF. CDR3 coding DNA: TGTGCCATCAGAGGGGACAGGGACGGGGGCGAGCAGTACTTC.

V gene TRBV5-1 combines with J gene TRBJ2-1; no firm D call. This CDR3 contains 14 residues. Between the trimmed V and J ends, which lost 5 bases and 1 base, there was a span of 10 bases. The V gene's germline CDR1 is SGHRS and CDR2 YFSETQ. This CDR3 is CASRHGESYNEQFF. Written as DNA, the CDR3 is TGCGCCAGCAGACATGGAGAATCCTACAATGAGCAGTTCTTC.

With regard to this clonotype: A much larger clone differs by one base, so this may be a read error. The V and J genes are TRBV4-3 and TRBJ1-2, with a possible D match to TRBD1 (6 bases). Per the germline V gene, CDR1 is LGHNA and CDR2 is YSLEER. CDR3 size: 16 residues. Here the CDR3 DNA reads TGCGCCAGCAGCCAAGCGGTATCAGGGGTTAACTATGGCCACACCTTC. Protein: CASSQAVSGVNYGHTF.